The 19 T cell receptor beta chains below all came from one sample that was sequenced in a study of blood T cell repertoires in COVID-19. Repertoires were generated with immunoSEQ multiplex PCR, while TCRdb's copy carries only in-frame clones and drops some. The sample gives under 130,000 clones, approximately 72% of which show up once; roughly 21% is in the top ten. Input material: peripheral blood. All receptors derive from a woman aged 70-85 years with acute or convalescent COVID-19.

The V and J genes are TRBV5-1 and TRBJ2-1; 9 bases line up with TRBD1. This CDR3 is 13 amino acids long. The germline CDR1 and CDR2 sequences are SGHRS and YFSETQ. J was trimmed by 9 bases and V by 4 bases; bases with no gene match: 5. This CDR3 is CASSLWTGAEQFF. CDR3 DNA: TGCGCCAGCAGCCTATGGACAGGGGCTGAGCAGTTCTTC.

The chain carries TRBV30 and TRBJ1-2, with 12 bases that match TRBD1. The germline gives CDR1 GTSNPN, CDR2 SVGIG (reference sequence). V gave up 6 bases and J gave up 8 bases; unmatched junction bases: 13. This CDR3 is built from 15 residues. The CDR3 nucleotides read TGTGCCTGTAAGATCGGGACAGGGGGCCGTCTGGGCTACACCTTC. It codes for CACKIGTGGRLGYTF.

The chain recombines TRBV6-2 or TRBV6-3 with TRBJ2-2; D remains ambiguous. There are 19 residues in the CDR3. Trimming stripped 4 bases from V and 4 bases from J, with 25 bases between. From germline, CDR1 is MNHEY and CDR2 SVGEGT. The CDR3 loop reads CASSFPAGQSFMATGELFF. The CDR3 nucleotides are TGTGCCAGCAGTTTCCCGGCAGGCCAAAGCTTCATGGCCACCGGGGAGCTGTTTTTT.

The chain employs TRBV29-1 and TRBJ2-2; D is perhaps TRBD2 (5 bases). Germline V gene sequence: CDR1 SQVTM, CDR2 ANQGSEA. The V and J ends lost 1 base and 2 bases respectively, with 14 bases between them. This CDR3 spans 16 amino acids. As DNA, the CDR3 is TGCAGCGTTGAAGTTCTCGCCGCGGGTAACACCGGGGAGCTGTTTTTT. This encodes CSVEVLAAGNTGELFF.

The chain has TRBV18 and TRBJ2-6; D is undetermined. There are 16 residues in the CDR3. Germline lookup yields CDR1 KGHSH and CDR2 LQKENI. Trimming pared 3 bases from V and 0 bases from J, leaving 9 bases between. CDR3 protein: CASSPIPSSGANVLTF. The CDR3 DNA is TGTGCCAGCTCACCGATCCCGAGCTCTGGGGCCAACGTCCTGACTTTC.

This chain uses TRBV6-6 with TRBJ1-5; 9 bases match TRBD1. V dropped 6 bases and J dropped 0; count of bases not matched to a gene: 6. Germline-derived CDR1 and CDR2 are MNHNY and SVGAGI (reference sequence). The CDR3 spans 16 residues. In DNA, the CDR3 is TGTGCCAGCAGAACCGGGACAGGGTATAGCAATCAGCCCCAGCATTTT. This encodes CASRTGTGYSNQPQHF.

The chain links TRBV5-4 to TRBJ1-2, with 8 bases lining up with TRBD1. V lost 4 bases and J lost 3; bases outside the gene matches: 8. CDR1 and CDR2 from the germline V gene are SGHNT and YYREEE (reference sequence). The CDR3 runs 15 residues. The CDR3 bases are TGTGCCAGCAGCCCCCGGACAGGGCAAGACTATGGCTACACCTTC. Amino acids: CASSPRTGQDYGYTF.

This chain connects TRBV7-9 to TRBJ2-2, with D perhaps matching TRBD1 (5 bases). The CDR3 is 14 residues long. From germline, CDR1 is SEHNR and CDR2 FQNEAQ (reference sequence). V lost 1 base and J lost 4, with 7 bases in between. CDR3 nucleotides: TGTGCCAGCAGCTTAGGGACATCCACCGGGGAGCTGTTTTTT. Translating it yields CASSLGTSTGELFF.

This chain joins TRBV4-1 and TRBJ1-1; D might be TRBD1 (6 bases). CDR1 is MGHRA, CDR2 YSYEKL, per germline. Trimming took off 4 bases at V and 6 bases at J, with 15 bases between the two ends. This CDR3 has 14 residues. DNA of the CDR3: TGCGCCAGCAGCCTTAGATGGGGGGGCGCTGAAGCTTTCTTT. Protein sequence: CASSLRWGGAEAFF.

This clone was recorded a few times. The chain joins TRBV6-6 to TRBJ1-2, with a weak D call TRBD1 (5 bases). The V end lost 11 bases, the J end lost 3 bases, and 19 bases lay between the germline ends. The germline gives CDR1 MNHNY, CDR2 SVGAGI (reference sequence). The CDR3 length is 14 residues. CDR3 sequence (DNA): TGTGCCGCCGCGGGGCAGATAAGGGACTATGGCTACACCTTC. Amino acids: CAAAGQIRDYGYTF.

The chain uses TRBV7-9 and TRBJ2-1, with a possible D match to TRBD1 (5 bases). V was trimmed by 5 bases and J by 5 bases, leaving 7 bases between them. The CDR3 consists of 12 residues. The germline V gene has CDR1 SEHNR and CDR2 FQNEAQ (reference sequence). CDR3 sequence: CASSPGHNEQFF. DNA for the CDR3: TGTGCCAGCAGCCCAGGGCACAATGAGCAGTTCTTC.

This CDR3 reads CASSQVRHSSNTEAFF. Written as DNA, the CDR3 is TGCGCCAGCAGCCAAGTTAGGCACAGCTCCAACACTGAAGCTTTCTTT. The chain recombines TRBV4-3 with TRBJ1-1; D ambiguous. CDR3 length: 16 residues. Per the germline V gene, CDR1 is LGHNA and CDR2 is YSLEER. V gave up 1 base and J gave up 2 bases, with 14 bases separating them.

This clone turned up a few times. CDR3 sequence (DNA): TGTGCCAGTAAGGTTCCAGGGGGCCTCAACACTGAAGCTTTCTTT. It yields the protein CASKVPGGLNTEAFF. This rearrangement joins TRBV19 to TRBJ1-1; 8 nucleotides agree with TRBD1. CDR3 size: 15 residues. V shed 7 bases, J shed 2 bases, and the junction held 9 bases outside the gene matches. Germline loops: CDR1 LNHDA, CDR2 SQIVND (reference sequence).

This chain links TRBV18 with TRBJ2-2; 8 bases match TRBD1. Trimming took 3 bases from V and 7 from J; bases not matched to a gene: 7. Germline V gives CDR1 KGHSH, CDR2 LQKENI. This CDR3 spans 15 amino acids. The CDR3 spells CASSPGQARHGELFF. The CDR3 DNA sequence: TGTGCCAGCTCACCGGGACAGGCGCGGCACGGGGAGCTGTTTTTT.

The chain employs TRBV5-4 and TRBJ2-3; D is undetermined. This CDR3 spans 15 amino acids. The germline V and J ends were trimmed by 0 bases and 3 bases, with 11 bases remaining between them. The germline V gene has CDR1 SGHNT and CDR2 YYREEE (reference sequence). Here the CDR3 reads CASSLGLKQTDTQYF. DNA of the CDR3: TGTGCCAGCAGCTTGGGACTTAAGCAGACAGATACGCAGTATTTT.

This sequence joins TRBV5-6 and TRBJ1-2; a possible D gene is TRBD1 (6 bases). The V gene's germline CDR1 is SGHDT and CDR2 YYEEEE. The CDR3 spans 14 residues. Trimming took 5 bases from V and 6 from J, leaving 17 bases between them. CDR3 region: CASRLSAGANGYTF. The CDR3 region has the DNA TGTGCCAGCAGACTCTCCGCAGGGGCGAATGGCTACACCTTC.

This clone was found a few times. J is TRBJ2-4 and V is TRBV4-1, with 7 bases lining up with TRBD2. The V and J ends lost 1 base and 7 bases, in that order; junction bases with no gene match: 7. This CDR3 has 15 amino acids. Germline V gives CDR1 MGHRA, CDR2 YSYEKL. The CDR3 DNA follows: TGCGCCAGCAGCCAAGTACGGGACTATTCGAACATTCAGTACTTC. Protein: CASSQVRDYSNIQYF.

This clone came up once. The chain recombines TRBV11-2 with TRBJ2-3; D might be TRBD1 (6 bases). Trimming pared 4 bases from V and 6 bases from J, leaving 14 bases between. The length of the CDR3 is 14 residues. Germline lookup yields CDR1 SGHAT and CDR2 FQNNGV. The CDR3 DNA reads as TGTGCCAGCAGCTCCAGGGGTCGGACGGATACGCAGTATTTT. Protein sequence: CASSSRGRTDTQYF.

The chain recombines TRBV19 with TRBJ1-3; 9 nucleotides align to TRBD1. Germline lookup yields CDR1 LNHDA and CDR2 SQIVND (reference sequence). V shed 9 bases and J 2 bases; nucleotides not matched to a gene: 5. CDR3 size: 14 residues. This chain's CDR3 is CASDRGVAGNTIYF. CDR3 nucleotides: TGTGCCAGCGACAGGGGGGTGGCTGGAAACACCATATATTTT.